The 5 T cell receptor beta chains below were found in one sample sequenced in a study of cytomegalovirus exposure and HLA in healthy donors. Primers included in the PCR were 60 Vbeta and 13 Jbeta primers. This table comes from immunoSEQ multiplex PCR, and its TCRdb copy is limited to in-frame clones, with some not included. The sample lists over 95,000 clones, around 77% occurring once. The material sequenced was PBMCs. These TCRs come from a man aged 40-49 years in good health and CMV-seropositive.

This clone was observed a few times. This chain uses TRBV27 with TRBJ1-4; 11 nucleotides line up with TRBD1. Germline loops: CDR1 MNHEY, CDR2 SMNVEV (reference sequence). The V segment lost 3 bases and the J segment 8 bases; nucleotides outside the gene matches: 11. The CDR3 loop spans 17 amino acids. CDR3 in amino acids: CASSFSRTGGVREKLFF. CDR3 in DNA: TGTGCCAGCAGTTTTAGCCGGACAGGGGGCGTGAGGGAAAAACTGTTTTTT.

As to this clone: Other DNA sequences in the sample encode the same CDR3. V and J are TRBV28 and TRBJ2-1, with 7 positions matching TRBD2. The CDR3 extends over 13 amino acids. CDR1 is MDHEN, CDR2 SYDVKM, per germline. V was pared by 3 bases and J by 6 bases, with 2 bases of the junction left unmatched. The CDR3 sequence: CASSLTGGNEQFF. CDR3 coding DNA: TGTGCCAGCAGTTTGACGGGAGGCAATGAGCAGTTCTTC.

This chain joins TRBV28 and TRBJ2-7; maybe TRBD1 (5 bases). Deletions cut 4 bases from V and 2 bases from J, with 12 bases between. Germline V gene lookup returns CDR1 MDHEN and CDR2 SYDVKM. CDR3 size: 14 residues. The CDR3 DNA is TGTGCCAGCAGTTCTTCAGGGAACACCTACGAGCAGTACTTC. Its translation is CASSSSGNTYEQYF.

This rearrangement joins TRBV28 to TRBJ1-1; 8 nucleotides match TRBD1. Germline-derived CDR1 and CDR2 are MDHEN and SYDVKM. The CDR3 spans 15 residues. V gave up 6 bases and J gave up 0 bases; unmatched junction bases: 6. The CDR3 DNA reads as TGTGCCAGCAGCCCCTCGACAGGGGTGAACACTGAAGCTTTCTTT. It codes for CASSPSTGVNTEAFF.

This chain joins TRBV19 and TRBJ2-7; 7 positions match TRBD2. Germline CDR1 is LNHDA and CDR2 is SQIVND (reference sequence). V shed 5 bases and J 2 bases; nucleotides not matched to a gene: 12. There are 16 residues in the CDR3. CDR3 region: CASSPTYGGKTYEQYF. CDR3 DNA sequence: TGTGCCAGTAGTCCGACATACGGGGGGAAAACCTACGAGCAGTACTTC. The variable domain in full, with the rest retrieved from reference TRBV19 and TRBJ2-7, is DGGITQSPKYLFRKEGQNVTLSCEQNLNHDAMYWYRQDPGQGLRLIYYSQIVNDFQKGDIAEGYSVSREKKESFPLTVTSAQKNPTAFYLCASSPTYGGKTYEQYFGPGTRLTVT.